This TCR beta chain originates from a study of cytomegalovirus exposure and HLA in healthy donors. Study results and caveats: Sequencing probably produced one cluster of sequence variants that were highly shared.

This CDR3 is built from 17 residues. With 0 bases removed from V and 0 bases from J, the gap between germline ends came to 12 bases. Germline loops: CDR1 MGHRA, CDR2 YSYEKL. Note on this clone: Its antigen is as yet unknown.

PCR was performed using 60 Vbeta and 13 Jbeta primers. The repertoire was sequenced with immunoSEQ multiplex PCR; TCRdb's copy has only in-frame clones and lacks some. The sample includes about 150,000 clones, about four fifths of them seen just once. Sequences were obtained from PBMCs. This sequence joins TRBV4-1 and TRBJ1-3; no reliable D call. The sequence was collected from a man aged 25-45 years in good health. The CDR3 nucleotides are TGCGCCAGCAGCCAAGATCGCGCGTCATACTCTGGAAACACCATATATTTT. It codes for CASSQDRASYSGNTIYF.